The following is a T cell receptor (beta chain) sequence with its context. V lost 4 bases, J lost 6 bases, and 21 bases lay in between. From germline, CDR1 is MNHNS and CDR2 SASEGT. This CDR3 has 16 residues. TCRdb's table, derived via immunoSEQ multiplex PCR, lists solely in-frame clones and lacks some. The data show 100,000 to 150,000 clones, 88% seen once. The data belong to a study of blood T cell repertoires in COVID-19. This TCR was recovered from a man aged 50-60 years with acute or convalescent COVID-19. Sequenced sample: peripheral blood. The chain recombines TRBV6-1 with TRBJ1-2; weak D call: TRBD1 (6 bases). CDR3 DNA: TGTGCCAGCAGTGCACGACGACAGGCAGGACGGGATGGCTACACCTTC. This gives the protein CASSARRQAGRDGYTF.